Below, one TCR beta chain is given with its context. The antigen is not known. The data derive from a study of T cell responses to AZD1222 COVID-19 vaccine. CDR3 size: 15 residues. V was trimmed by 3 bases and J by 4 bases, leaving 14 bases between them. The germline V gene encodes CDR1 SGHTS and CDR2 YDEGEE. Study-wide results and caveats: White British ancestry dominated among donors, who included more females, and clonal diversity was possibly underestimated. Spike was spanned by vaccine-associated CD4 TCRs, with dominance at 160-218 and 743-854.

The method was immunoSEQ multiplex PCR; TCRdb's version includes in-frame clones alone and lacks a portion of them. The sample lists about 150,000 clones, almost 85% occurring once. The V gene is TRBV5-8, the J gene TRBJ2-1; D ambiguous. The sequences come from peripheral blood, collected 28 days after the second dose of the MenACWY control vaccine. The source is an adult who received the MenACWY meningococcal vaccine as a control. The CDR3 nucleotides read TGTGCCAGCAGCTCACCAGACTTAGGGTACAATGAGCAGTTCTTC. It is translated as CASSSPDLGYNEQFF.